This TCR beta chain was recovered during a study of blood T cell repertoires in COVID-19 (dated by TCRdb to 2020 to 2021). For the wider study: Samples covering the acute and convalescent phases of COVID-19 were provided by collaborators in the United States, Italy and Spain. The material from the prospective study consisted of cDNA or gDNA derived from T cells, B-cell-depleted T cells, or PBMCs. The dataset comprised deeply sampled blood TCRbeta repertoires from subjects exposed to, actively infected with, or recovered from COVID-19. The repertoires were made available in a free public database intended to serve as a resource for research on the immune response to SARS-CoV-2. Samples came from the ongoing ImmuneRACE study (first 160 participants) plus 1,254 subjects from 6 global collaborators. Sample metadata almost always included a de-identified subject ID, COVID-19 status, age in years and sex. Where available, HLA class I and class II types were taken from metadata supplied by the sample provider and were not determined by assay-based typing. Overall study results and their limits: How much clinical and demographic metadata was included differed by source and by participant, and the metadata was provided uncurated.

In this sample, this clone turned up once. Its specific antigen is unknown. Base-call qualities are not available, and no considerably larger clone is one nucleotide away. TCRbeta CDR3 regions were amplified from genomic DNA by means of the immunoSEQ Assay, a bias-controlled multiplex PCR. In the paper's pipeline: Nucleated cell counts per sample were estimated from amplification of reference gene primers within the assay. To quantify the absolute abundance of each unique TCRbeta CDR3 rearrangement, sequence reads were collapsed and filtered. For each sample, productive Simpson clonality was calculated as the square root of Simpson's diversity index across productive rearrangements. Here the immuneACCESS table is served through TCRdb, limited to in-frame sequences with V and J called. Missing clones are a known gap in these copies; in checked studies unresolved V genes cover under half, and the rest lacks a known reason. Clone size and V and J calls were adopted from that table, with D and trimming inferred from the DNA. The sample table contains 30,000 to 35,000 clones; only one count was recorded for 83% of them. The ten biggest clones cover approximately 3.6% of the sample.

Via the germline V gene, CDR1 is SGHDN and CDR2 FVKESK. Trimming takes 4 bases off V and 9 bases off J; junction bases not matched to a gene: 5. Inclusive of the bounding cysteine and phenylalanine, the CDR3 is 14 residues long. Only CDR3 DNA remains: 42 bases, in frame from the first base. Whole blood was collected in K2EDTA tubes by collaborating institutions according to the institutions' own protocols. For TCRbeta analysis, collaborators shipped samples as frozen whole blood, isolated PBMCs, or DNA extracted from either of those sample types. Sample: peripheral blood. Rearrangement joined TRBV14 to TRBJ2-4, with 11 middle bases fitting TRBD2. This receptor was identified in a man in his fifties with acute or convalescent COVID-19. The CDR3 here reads CASSLTSGSVIQYF. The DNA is TGTGCCAGCAGCCTAACTAGCGGGAGTGTCATTCAGTACTTC. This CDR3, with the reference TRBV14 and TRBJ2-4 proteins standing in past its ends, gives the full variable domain EAGVTQFPSHSVIEKGQTVTLRCDPISGHDNLYWYRRVMGKEIKFLLHFVKESKQDESGMPNNRFLAERTGGTYSTLKVQPAELEDSGVYFCASSLTSGSVIQYFGAGTRLSVL.